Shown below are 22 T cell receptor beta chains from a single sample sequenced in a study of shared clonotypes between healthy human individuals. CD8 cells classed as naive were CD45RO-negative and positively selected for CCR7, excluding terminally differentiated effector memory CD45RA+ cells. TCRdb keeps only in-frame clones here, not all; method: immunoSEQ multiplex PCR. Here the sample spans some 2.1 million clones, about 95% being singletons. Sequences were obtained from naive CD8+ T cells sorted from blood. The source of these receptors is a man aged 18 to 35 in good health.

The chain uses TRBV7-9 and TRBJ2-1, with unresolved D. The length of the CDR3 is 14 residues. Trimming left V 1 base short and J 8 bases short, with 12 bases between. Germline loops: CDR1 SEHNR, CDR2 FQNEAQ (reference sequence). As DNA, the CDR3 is TGTGCCAGCAGCTTAGTCTGGCTCGGCGATGAGCAGTTCTTC. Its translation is CASSLVWLGDEQFF.

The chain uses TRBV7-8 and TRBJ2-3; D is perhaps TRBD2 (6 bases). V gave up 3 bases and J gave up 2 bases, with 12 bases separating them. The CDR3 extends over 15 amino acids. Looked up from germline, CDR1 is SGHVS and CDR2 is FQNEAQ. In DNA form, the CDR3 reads TGTGCCAGCAGCTTTCCTTGGCGGGACACAGATACGCAGTATTTT. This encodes CASSFPWRDTDTQYF.

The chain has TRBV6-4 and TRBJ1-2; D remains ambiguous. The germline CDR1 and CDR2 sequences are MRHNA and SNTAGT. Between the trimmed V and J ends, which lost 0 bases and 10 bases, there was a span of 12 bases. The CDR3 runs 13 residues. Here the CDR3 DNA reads TGTGCCAGCAGTGACTCTAACGGCGCCCCCTACACCTTC. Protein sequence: CASSDSNGAPYTF.

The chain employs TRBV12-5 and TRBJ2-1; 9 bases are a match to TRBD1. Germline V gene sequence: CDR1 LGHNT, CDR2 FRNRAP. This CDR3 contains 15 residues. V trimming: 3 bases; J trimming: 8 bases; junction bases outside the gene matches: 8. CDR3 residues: CASGFPGQGSDEQFF. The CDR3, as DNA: TGTGCTAGTGGTTTCCCGGGACAGGGTTCGGATGAGCAGTTCTTC. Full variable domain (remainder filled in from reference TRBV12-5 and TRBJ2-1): DARVTQTPRHKVTEMGQEVTMRCQPILGHNTVFWYRQTMMQGLELLAYFRNRAPLDDSGMPKDRFSAEMPDATLATLKIQPSEPRDSAVYFCASGFPGQGSDEQFFGPGTRLTVL.

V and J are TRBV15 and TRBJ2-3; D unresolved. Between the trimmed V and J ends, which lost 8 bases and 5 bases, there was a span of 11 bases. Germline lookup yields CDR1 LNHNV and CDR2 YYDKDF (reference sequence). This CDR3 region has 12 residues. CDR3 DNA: TGTGCCACCTCGGGTGAGGAAGATACGCAGTATTTT. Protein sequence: CATSGEEDTQYF.

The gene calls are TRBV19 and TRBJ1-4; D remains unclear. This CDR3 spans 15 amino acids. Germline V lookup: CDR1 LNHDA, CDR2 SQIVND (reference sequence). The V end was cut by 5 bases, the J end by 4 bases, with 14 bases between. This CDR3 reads CASSLGVRDNEKLFF. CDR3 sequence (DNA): TGTGCCAGTAGTCTTGGGGTCAGAGATAATGAAAAACTGTTTTTT. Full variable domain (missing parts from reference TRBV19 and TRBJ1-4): DGGITQSPKYLFRKEGQNVTLSCEQNLNHDAMYWYRQDPGQGLRLIYYSQIVNDFQKGDIAEGYSVSREKKESFPLTVTSAQKNPTAFYLCASSLGVRDNEKLFFGSGTQLSVL.

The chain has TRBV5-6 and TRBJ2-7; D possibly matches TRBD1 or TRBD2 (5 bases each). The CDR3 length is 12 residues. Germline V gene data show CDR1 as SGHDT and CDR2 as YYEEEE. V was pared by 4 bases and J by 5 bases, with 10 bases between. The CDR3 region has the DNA TGTGCCAGCAGCCCGGGACCAAACGAGCAGTACTTC. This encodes CASSPGPNEQYF.

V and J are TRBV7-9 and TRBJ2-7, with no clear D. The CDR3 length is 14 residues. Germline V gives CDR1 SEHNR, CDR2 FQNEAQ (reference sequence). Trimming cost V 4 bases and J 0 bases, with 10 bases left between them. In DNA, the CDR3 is TGTGCCAGCAGCTCACCGCTACTCTCCTACGAGCAGTACTTC. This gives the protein CASSSPLLSYEQYF.

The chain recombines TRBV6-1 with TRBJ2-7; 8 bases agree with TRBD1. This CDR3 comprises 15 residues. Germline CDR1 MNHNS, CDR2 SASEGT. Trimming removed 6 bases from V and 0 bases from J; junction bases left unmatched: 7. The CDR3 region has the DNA TGTGCCAGCAGGATAGGGCAGGGGGCCTCCTACGAGCAGTACTTC. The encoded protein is CASRIGQGASYEQYF.

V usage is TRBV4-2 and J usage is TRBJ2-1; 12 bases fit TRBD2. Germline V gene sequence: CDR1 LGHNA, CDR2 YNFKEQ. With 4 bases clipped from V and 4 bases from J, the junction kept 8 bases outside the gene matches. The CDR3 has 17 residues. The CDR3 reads CASSPRITSGGYNEQFF. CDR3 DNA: TGTGCCAGCAGCCCCAGAATAACTAGCGGGGGGTACAATGAGCAGTTCTTC.

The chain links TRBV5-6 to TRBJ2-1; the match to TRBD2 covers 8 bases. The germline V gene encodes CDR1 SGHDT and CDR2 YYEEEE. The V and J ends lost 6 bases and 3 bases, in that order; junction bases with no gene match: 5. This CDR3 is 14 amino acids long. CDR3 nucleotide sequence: TGTGCCAGCATCGATAGCGGGAACTACAATGAGCAGTTCTTC. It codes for CASIDSGNYNEQFF.

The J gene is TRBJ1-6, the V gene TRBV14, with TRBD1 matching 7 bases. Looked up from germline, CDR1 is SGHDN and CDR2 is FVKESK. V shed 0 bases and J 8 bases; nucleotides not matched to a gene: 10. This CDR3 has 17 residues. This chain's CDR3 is CASSQETGKGVYSPLHF. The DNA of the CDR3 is TGTGCCAGCAGCCAAGAGACAGGGAAGGGGGTTTATTCACCCCTCCACTTT.

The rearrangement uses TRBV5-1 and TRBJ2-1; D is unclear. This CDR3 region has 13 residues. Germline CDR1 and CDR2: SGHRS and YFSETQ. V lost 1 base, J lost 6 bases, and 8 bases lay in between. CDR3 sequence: CASSLTLINEQFF. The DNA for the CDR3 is TGCGCCAGCAGCTTGACCCTCATCAATGAGCAGTTCTTC.

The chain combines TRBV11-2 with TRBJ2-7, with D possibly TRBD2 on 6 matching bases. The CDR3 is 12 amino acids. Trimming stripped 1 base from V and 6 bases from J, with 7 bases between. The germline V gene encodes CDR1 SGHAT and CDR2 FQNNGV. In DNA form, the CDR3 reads TGTGCCAGCAGCTTAGCTAGCGTCGAGCAGTACTTC. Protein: CASSLASVEQYF.

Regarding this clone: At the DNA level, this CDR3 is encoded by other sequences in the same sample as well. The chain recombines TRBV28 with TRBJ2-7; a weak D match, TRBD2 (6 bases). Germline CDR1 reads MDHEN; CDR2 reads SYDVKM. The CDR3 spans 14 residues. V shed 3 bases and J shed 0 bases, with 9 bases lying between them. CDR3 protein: CASSFAGSSYEQYF. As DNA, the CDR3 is TGTGCCAGCAGTTTCGCGGGGAGCTCCTACGAGCAGTACTTC.

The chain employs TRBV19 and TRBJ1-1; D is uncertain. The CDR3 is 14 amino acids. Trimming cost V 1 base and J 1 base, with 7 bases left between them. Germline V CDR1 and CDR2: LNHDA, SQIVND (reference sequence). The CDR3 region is CASSIAHGNTEAFF. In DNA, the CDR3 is TGTGCCAGTAGTATAGCCCACGGGAACACTGAAGCTTTCTTT.

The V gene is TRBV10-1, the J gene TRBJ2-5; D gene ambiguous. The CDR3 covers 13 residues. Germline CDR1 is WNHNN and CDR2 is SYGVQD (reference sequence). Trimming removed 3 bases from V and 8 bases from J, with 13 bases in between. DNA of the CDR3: TGCGCCAGCAGTGATCACTTAACCGATACCCAGTACTTC. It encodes CASSDHLTDTQYF.

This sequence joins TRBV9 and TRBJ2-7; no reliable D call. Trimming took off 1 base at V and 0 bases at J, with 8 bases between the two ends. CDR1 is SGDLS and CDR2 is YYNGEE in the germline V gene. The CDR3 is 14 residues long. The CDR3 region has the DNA TGTGCCAGCAGCGTAACCCCAAGCTCCTACGAGCAGTACTTC. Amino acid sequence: CASSVTPSSYEQYF.

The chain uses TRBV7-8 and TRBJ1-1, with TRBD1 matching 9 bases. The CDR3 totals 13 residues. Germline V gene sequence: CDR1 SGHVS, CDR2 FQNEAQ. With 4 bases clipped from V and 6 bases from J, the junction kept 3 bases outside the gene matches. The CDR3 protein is CASSWDRAPEAFF. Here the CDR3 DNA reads TGTGCCAGCAGCTGGGACAGGGCCCCTGAAGCTTTCTTT.

CDR3 bases: TGTGCCAGCAGCGGGATTGGGTCCCCGGCTTTCCCTTCCTACAATGAGCAGTTCTTC. Translating it yields CASSGIGSPAFPSYNEQFF. The chain joins TRBV2 to TRBJ2-1; D is perhaps TRBD2 (5 bases). This CDR3 has 19 residues. Trimming cost V 6 bases and J 1 base, with 25 bases left between them. CDR1 is SNHLY and CDR2 is FYNNEI in the germline V gene.

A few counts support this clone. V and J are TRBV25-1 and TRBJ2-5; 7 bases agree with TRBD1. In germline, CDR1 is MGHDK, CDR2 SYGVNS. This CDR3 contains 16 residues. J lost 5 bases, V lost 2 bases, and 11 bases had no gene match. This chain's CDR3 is CASSELGTGVGETQYF. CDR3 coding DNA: TGTGCCAGCAGTGAACTAGGAACAGGGGTGGGTGAGACCCAGTACTTC.

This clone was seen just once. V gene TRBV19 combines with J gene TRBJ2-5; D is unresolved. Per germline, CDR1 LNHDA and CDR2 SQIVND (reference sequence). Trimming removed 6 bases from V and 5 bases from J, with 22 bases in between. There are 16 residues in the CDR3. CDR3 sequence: CASRMTDSLNGETQYF. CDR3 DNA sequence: TGTGCCAGTAGAATGACCGACTCATTGAACGGGGAGACCCAGTACTTC. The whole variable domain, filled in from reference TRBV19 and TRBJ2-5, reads DGGITQSPKYLFRKEGQNVTLSCEQNLNHDAMYWYRQDPGQGLRLIYYSQIVNDFQKGDIAEGYSVSREKKESFPLTVTSAQKNPTAFYLCASRMTDSLNGETQYFGPGTRLLVL.